These T cell receptor beta chains were read from a single sample in a study of CD8+CD57+ T cells in acquired aplastic anemia. A single record per CDR3 protein comes from TCRdb applying MiXCR to the reads. The sample consists of 200,000 to 250,000 distinct CDR3 sequences, about 62% of them appearing once. Input material: sorted CD4+, CD8+, or CD8+CD57+ T cells (not recorded which) from PBMCs. The receptors come from a human donor with aplastic anemia. The CDR3 runs from the conserved cysteine through the conserved F or W. D genes are given only for firm matches. Clone size is stated in some rows and not others, as once, few, many or a class when expanded.

V gene	J gene	clone size	D gene	CDR3 DNA	CDR3 protein
TRBV10-3	TRBJ1-4	.	.	TGTGCCATCAGTGAGTCGGCGGTACCTAGGGTCGAAATAGGGGAAAAACTGTCTTTT	CAISESAVPRVEIGEKLSF
TRBV7-2	TRBJ2-2	few	TRBD1	TGTGCCAGCAGCCAGGGACAGGCTAGCACCGGGGAGCTGTTTTTT	CASSQGQASTGELFF
TRBV7-6	TRBJ2-7	.	.	TGTGCCAGCAGCTTAGCGTTGGGGACCTACGAGCAGTACTTC	CASSLALGTYEQYF
TRBV10-3	TRBJ2-1	.	.	TGTGCCATCAAGGCTAGCGAGTACAATGAGCAGTTCTTC	CAIKASEYNEQFF
TRBV10-3	TRBJ2-1	.	.	TGTGCCATCAGTGAATTTTTGGGGGCCGCAGCCTACAATGAGCAGTTCTTC	CAISEFLGAAAYNEQFF
TRBV5-1	TRBJ2-3	.	.	TGCGCCAGCATTCCCGGGGGCGACACAGATACGCAGTATTTT	CASIPGGDTDTQYF
TRBV29-1	TRBJ1-4	once	.	TGCAGCGCGTCTGGGACGGCGATGGGTGAAAAACTGTTTTTT	CSASGTAMGEKLFF
TRBV5-6	TRBJ1-4	.	TRBD1	TGTGCCAGCAGCTTGGAGGGGACAGATAATGAAAAACTGTTTTTT	CASSLEGTDNEKLFF
TRBV9	TRBJ1-6	.	.	TGTGCCAGCAGCGTAGGAGCAGGAAATTCACCCCTCCACTTT	CASSVGAGNSPLHF
TRBV6-1	TRBJ1-1	.	.	TGTGCCAGCAGTTACACCAGGACCGGAGAAGCTTTCTTT	CASSYTRTGEAFF
TRBV20-1	TRBJ2-3	.	TRBD1	TGCAGTGCTGTGGACAGGGATAACACAGATACGCAGTATTTT	CSAVDRDNTDTQYF
TRBV5-1	TRBJ2-7	.	.	TGCGCCAGCAGTTCCGGGGAGACCGTTGTGGAGCAGTACTTC	CASSSGETVVEQYF
TRBV7-9	TRBJ1-2	few	.	TGTGCCAGCAGCCCAGCGGGTTGGAGTGATGGCTACACCTTC	CASSPAGWSDGYTF
TRBV29-1	TRBJ1-4	.	.	TGCAGCGCCGGGGAGGGTGGGGAAAAACTGTTTTTT	CSAGEGGEKLFF
TRBV24-1	TRBJ2-1	few	.	TGTGCCACCGCGGACTCCTCCTACAATGAGCAGTTCTTC	CATADSSYNEQFF
TRBV7-3	TRBJ2-1	.	.	TGTGCCAGCGGGACAACATACAATGAGCAGTTCTTC	CASGTTYNEQFF
TRBV15	TRBJ1-2	.	.	TGTGCCACTAGCAGAGAGGAAGGGGATGGCTACTCCTTC	CATSREEGDGYSF
TRBV7-9	TRBJ1-3	.	.	TGTGCCAGCAGCTTAGCGGGCAGCTCTGGAAACACCATATATTTT	CASSLAGSSGNTIYF
TRBV14	TRBJ2-2	.	.	TGTGCCAGCAGCCAAGGTGGCGGGGTGAACACCGGGGAGCTGTTTTTT	CASSQGGGVNTGELFF
TRBV15	TRBJ1-3	.	.	TGTGCCACCAGCAGAGATGGAGATTCTGGAAACACCATATATTTT	CATSRDGDSGNTIYF
TRBV11-2	TRBJ2-7	few	.	TGTGCCAGCAGCCCGTACTACGAGCAGTACTTC	CASSPYYEQYF
TRBV2	TRBJ1-4	.	.	TGTGCCAGCTTCCGGTTCCCTAATGAAAAACTGTTTTTT	CASFRFPNEKLFF
TRBV2	TRBJ2-7	many	.	TGTGCCAGCCTACTAGGGTGGGAGCAGTACTTC	CASLLGWEQYF
TRBV11-2	TRBJ2-7	.	.	TGTGCCAGCGGCTCCACAGGGTACCACGAGCAGTACTTC	CASGSTGYHEQYF
TRBV10-3	TRBJ1-2	.	TRBD1	TGTGCCATCAGTGAGACCGACAGGGTTGAAGGCTACACCTTC	CAISETDRVEGYTF
TRBV7-9	TRBJ2-2	medium-sized	.	TGTGCCAGCAGTTTGGACTCCCCACCGTTCGGGGAGCTGTTTTTT	CASSLDSPPFGELFF
TRBV25-1	TRBJ1-1	.	.	TGTGCCAGCAGTGAATGGGGGGGAACTGAAGCTTTCTTT	CASSEWGGTEAFF
TRBV4-3	TRBJ2-7	once	.	TGCGCCAGCAGCCAAGATTTTACTAGCTCTGACGAGCAGTACTTC	CASSQDFTSSDEQYF
TRBV2	TRBJ2-4	many	.	TGTGCCAGCAGTGAAGCGCTCGGCCTACTGGGGCATCAGTACTTC	CASSEALGLLGHQYF
TRBV7-8	TRBJ1-5	.	.	TGTGCCAGCAGCGCCGGGACCATAGACAAGCCCCAGCATTTT	CASSAGTIDKPQHF
TRBV19	TRBJ1-2	.	.	TGTGCCAGTAGTTTTAACACGGGCTATGGCTACACCTTC	CASSFNTGYGYTF
TRBV10-3	TRBJ1-2	.	.	TGTGCCATCAGTCCAGGACACGAATACGGCTACACCTTC	CAISPGHEYGYTF
TRBV29-1	TRBJ2-7	few	TRBD1	TGCAGCGTTGAGAACAGGGGGCCCACCAACGAGCAGTACTTC	CSVENRGPTNEQYF
TRBV29-1	TRBJ2-3	few	TRBD2	TGCAGCACCCTGACTAGCGGGGGGCCAATCACAGATACGCAGTATTTT	CSTLTSGGPITDTQYF
TRBV2	TRBJ2-7	.	.	TGTGCCAGCAGTGACCCGGGAGTATACGAGCAGTACTTC	CASSDPGVYEQYF
TRBV7-9	TRBJ2-1	.	TRBD2	TGTGCCAGCAGCCCCATGAAGGCTAGCGGGGCGCCCTATGAGCAGTTCTTC	CASSPMKASGAPYEQFF
TRBV9	TRBJ2-7	many	.	TGTGCCAGCAGCCTTCGGGCGGGGGCATACGAGCAGTACTTC	CASSLRAGAYEQYF